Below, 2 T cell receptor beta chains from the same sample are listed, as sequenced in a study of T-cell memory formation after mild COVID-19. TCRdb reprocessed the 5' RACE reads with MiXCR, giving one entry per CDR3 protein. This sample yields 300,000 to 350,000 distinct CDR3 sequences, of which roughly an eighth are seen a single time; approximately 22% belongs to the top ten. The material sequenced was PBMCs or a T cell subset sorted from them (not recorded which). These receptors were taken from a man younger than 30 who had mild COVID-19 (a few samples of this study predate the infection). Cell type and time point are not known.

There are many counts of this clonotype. The CDR3 DNA reads TGCAGTGCCGGACAGGGCCTCGGGCAGTACGTC. The encoded protein is CSAGQGLGQYV. The chain couples TRBV20-1 to TRBJ2-7; TRBD1 aligns across 8 bases. The CDR3 is 11 residues long. With V trimmed by 6 bases and J by 9 bases, 7 bases remained unmatched. Germline V gene lookup returns CDR1 DFQATT and CDR2 SNEGSKA (reference sequence).

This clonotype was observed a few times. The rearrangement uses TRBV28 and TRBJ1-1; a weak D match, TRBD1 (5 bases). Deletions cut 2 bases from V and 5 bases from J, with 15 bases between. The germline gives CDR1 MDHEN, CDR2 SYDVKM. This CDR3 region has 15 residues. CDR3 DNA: TGTGCCAGCAGTTTAGAAGCACACAGGAGAACTGAAGCTTTCTTT. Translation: CASSLEAHRRTEAFF.